This TCR beta chain originates from a study of cytomegalovirus exposure and HLA in healthy donors. Study-level results: The classifier reportedly diagnosed cytomegalovirus status with high sensitivity and specificity.

A word on this clone: As yet, its antigen is unknown.

The PCR contained 60 Vbeta and 13 Jbeta primers. This table comes from immunoSEQ multiplex PCR, and its TCRdb copy is limited to in-frame clones, with some not included. The sample holds approximately 88,000 clones; around 74% are singletons and the top ten take 6.5% to 8%. V was pared by 4 bases and J by 6 bases, with 10 bases between. The germline gives CDR1 GTSNPN, CDR2 SVGIG (reference sequence). The CDR3 sequence is 12 residues long. This chain uses TRBV30 with TRBJ1-5; no reliable D call. This TCR derives from a man between 45 and 60 years old in good health and CMV-seropositive. The sequencing sample was made of PBMCs. CDR3 nucleotides: TGTGCCTGGAAGGAGGGAGGTCAGCCCCAGCATTTT. Its translation: CAWKEGGQPQHF. The variable domain in full, with the rest retrieved from reference TRBV30 and TRBJ1-5, is SQTIHQWPATLVQPVGSPLSLECTVEGTSNPNLYWYRQAAGRGLQLLFYSVGIGQISSEVPQNLSASRPQDRQFILSSKKLLLSDSGFYLCAWKEGGQPQHFGDGTRLSIL.